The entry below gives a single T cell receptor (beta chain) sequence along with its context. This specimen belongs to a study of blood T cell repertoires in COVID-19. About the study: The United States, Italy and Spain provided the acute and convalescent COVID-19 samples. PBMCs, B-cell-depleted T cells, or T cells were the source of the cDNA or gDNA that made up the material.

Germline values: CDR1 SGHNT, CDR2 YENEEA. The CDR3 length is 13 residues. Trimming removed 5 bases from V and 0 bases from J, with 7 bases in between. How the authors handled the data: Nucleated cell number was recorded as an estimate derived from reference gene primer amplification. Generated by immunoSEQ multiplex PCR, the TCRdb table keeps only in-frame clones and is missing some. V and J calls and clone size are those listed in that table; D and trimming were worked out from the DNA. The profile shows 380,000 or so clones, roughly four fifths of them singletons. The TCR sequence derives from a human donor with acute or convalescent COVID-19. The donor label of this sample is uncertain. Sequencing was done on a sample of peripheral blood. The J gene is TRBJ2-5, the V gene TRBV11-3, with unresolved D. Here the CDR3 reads CASSPTYQETQYF. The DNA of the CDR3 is TGTGCCAGCAGCCCGACTTACCAAGAGACCCAGTACTTC.